This T cell receptor (beta chain) is from a study of cytomegalovirus exposure and HLA in healthy donors. The study's findings and limits: The productive fraction for most TCR beta V segments was about 90% or about 30% in an earlier analysis. Donors were assumed by presence/absence analyses to have roughly uniform sequencing depth.

The CDR3 loop spans 16 amino acids. Germline assignment: CDR1 SGHTA and CDR2 FQGNSA. Deletions cut 5 bases from V and 2 bases from J, with 18 bases between. This cohort consisted of healthy bone marrow donors. Details on this clone: Its antigen is undetermined.

Both 60 Vbeta primers and 13 Jbeta primers went into the PCR. Sequencing was performed with immunoSEQ multiplex PCR; in TCRdb, only in-frame clones are kept and a portion is missing. This sample has around 110,000 clones, with 79% found just once. The V gene is TRBV7-2, the J gene TRBJ2-5, with D maybe TRBD2 (5 bases). Source material: PBMCs. The origin of this receptor is a man aged 25-45 years in good health and CMV-seropositive. The CDR3 spells CASSLVRAANQETQYF. CDR3 coding DNA: TGTGCCAGCAGCCTCGTGAGGGCGGCTAATCAAGAGACCCAGTACTTC.